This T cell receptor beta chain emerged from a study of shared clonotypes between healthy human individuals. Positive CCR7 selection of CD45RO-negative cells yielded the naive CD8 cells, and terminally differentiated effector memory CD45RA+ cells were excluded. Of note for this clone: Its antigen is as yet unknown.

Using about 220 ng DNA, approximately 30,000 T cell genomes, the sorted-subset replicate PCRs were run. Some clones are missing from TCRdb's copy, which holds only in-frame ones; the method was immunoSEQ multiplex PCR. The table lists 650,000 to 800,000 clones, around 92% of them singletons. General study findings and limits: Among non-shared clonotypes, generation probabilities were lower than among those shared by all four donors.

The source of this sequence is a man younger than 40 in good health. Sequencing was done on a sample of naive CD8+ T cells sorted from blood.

The CDR3 DNA sequence: TGTGCCACCAGCAGCGCCAGGGCCATGAACACTGAAGCTTTCTTT. This gives the protein CATSSARAMNTEAFF. The rearrangement joins TRBV15 to TRBJ1-1; TRBD1 is a possible D gene (5 bases). The CDR3 loop spans 15 amino acids. V dropped 3 bases and J dropped 0 bases, with 11 bases sitting between them. Germline-derived CDR1 and CDR2 are LNHNV and YYDKDF (reference sequence).